This entry lists 2 T cell receptor beta chains sequenced from one sample in a study of blood T cell repertoires in COVID-19 (dated by TCRdb to about 2020). The library was produced with the immunoSEQ multiplex PCR assay. TCRdb mirrors the immuneACCESS table, restricted to in-frame sequences. Some clones are absent from its copies; in checked studies, under half trace to an unresolved V gene, and the reason for the others is unknown. In this sample the table shows 130,000 to 150,000 clones, approximately 88% of which occur a single time. In total, the top ten clones hold approximately 1.8% of the sample. What was sequenced was peripheral blood. These receptor sequences come from a man aged 65 to 85 with acute or convalescent COVID-19.

The rearrangement joins TRBV19 to TRBJ2-7, with a weak D call TRBD2 (6 bases). The V end lost 4 bases, the J end lost 3 bases, and 13 bases lay between the germline ends. This CDR3 is 14 amino acids long. Germline CDR1 reads LNHDA; CDR2 reads SQIVND (reference sequence). The CDR3 DNA reads TGTGCCAGTAGTAGAAAACGGGGGAACTACGAGCAGTACTTC. This translates into CASSRKRGNYEQYF.

V gene TRBV19 combines with J gene TRBJ2-3, with D perhaps TRBD1 (7 bases). V lost 3 bases to trimming and J lost 5 bases, with 15 bases between them. The germline CDR1 and CDR2 sequences are LNHDA and SQIVND (reference sequence). The CDR3 extends over 15 amino acids. Here the CDR3 reads CASSMSGGPGDTQYF. CDR3 nucleotide sequence: TGTGCCAGTAGTATGTCAGGGGGGCCAGGAGATACGCAGTATTTT.